Below, one T cell receptor beta chain is given with its context. Antigen specificity is unknown. This entry is derived from a study of blood T cells in healthy people across ages. The CDR3 has 17 residues. Germline lookup yields CDR1 SGHTA and CDR2 FQGNSA. The germline V and J ends were trimmed by 1 base and 4 bases, with 19 bases remaining between them. Using a J-beta primer mix together with a sample-barcoded 5' primer, a second PCR was run for about 6 to 12 cycles. Via MiXCR, TCRdb re-called the 5' RACE reads, giving one row per CDR3 protein. The sample has around 1,000,000 distinct CDR3 sequences, 25% seen once; the top ten hold less than 0.85%. Points from the study as a whole: No conclusive comparison of naive versus antigen-experienced cells was possible with unsorted PBMCs. Changes seen in expanded clonotypes were possibly confounded by donor CMV status left unknown.

These data were also reused for a study on T cells of mothers and their children. Per that study: A few healthy Caucasian mothers, along with their six children, served as the donors.

This chain uses TRBV7-2 with TRBJ1-1; D call uncertain. Sequences were obtained from blood. The source is a girl aged 2 to 9 in good health. CDR3 sequence: CASSLDSSWVRLTEAFF. CDR3 coding DNA: TGTGCCAGCAGCTTAGATTCCAGTTGGGTTAGACTCACTGAAGCTTTCTTT.